Listed here is a single T cell receptor beta chain. Primed by a sample-barcoded 5' primer and a J-beta primer mix, a second PCR proceeded for roughly 6 to 12 cycles. From the 5' RACE reads, TCRdb called clonotypes with MiXCR, one entry per CDR3 protein. The sample gives about a million distinct CDR3 sequences, about two fifths of which show up once; 10% to 15% is in the top ten. This entry comes from a study of blood T cells in healthy people across ages. Study-wide context: For every two T cells, template switching captured about one barcoded beta molecule.

The receptor's source is a man aged 18 to 35 in good health. The sample comprised blood.

CDR3 DNA sequence: TGTGCCAGCAGCTTTCGACAGGGCCCTGAAGCTTTCTTT. This translates into CASSFRQGPEAFF. The J gene is TRBJ1-1, the V gene TRBV5-5, with 7 bases identical to TRBD1. The V segment lost 2 bases and the J segment 6 bases; nucleotides outside the gene matches: 4. The CDR3 is 13 amino acids. Germline V CDR1 and CDR2: SGHKS, YYEKEE (reference sequence).